This is a list of T cell receptor beta chains from one sample in a study of response to subunit inactivated influenza vaccine. Using its own MiXCR run on the RT-PCR reads, TCRdb lists one record per CDR3 protein. The data hold fewer than 800,000 distinct CDR3 sequences, with 15% to 18% observed a single time. The sequencing here drew on PBMCs from blood, taken roughly 12 days after vaccination. Every receptor here comes from a man aged 50 or older who received an inactivated influenza vaccine. Each CDR3 is given with its conserved first and last residue. A D gene is named only where the DNA matches it firmly. Clone sizes are given selectively: once, few, many, or a class where the clone is expanded.

v_gene: TRBV9; len: 13; d_gene: .; abundance: .; j_gene: TRBJ2-7; CDR3aa: CASSVEVRDEQYF; CDR3nt: TGTGCCAGCAGCGTAGAGGTTAGGGACGAGCAGTACTTC
v_gene: TRBV28; len: 17; d_gene: TRBD2; abundance: few; j_gene: TRBJ2-5; CDR3aa: CASSWVLSGRVTETQYF; CDR3nt: TGTGCCAGCAGTTGGGTACTCAGCGGGAGGGTTACGGAGACCCAGTACTTC
v_gene: TRBV7-2; len: 17; d_gene: TRBD2; abundance: few; j_gene: TRBJ2-2; CDR3aa: CASSLSGLAGGWGELFF; CDR3nt: TGTGCCAGCAGCTTATCCGGACTAGCGGGAGGTTGGGGGGAGCTGTTTTTT
v_gene: TRBV30; len: 13; d_gene: TRBD2; abundance: few; j_gene: TRBJ2-1; CDR3aa: CAWSSGVYNEQFF; CDR3nt: TGTGCCTGGAGTAGCGGGGTTTACAATGAGCAGTTCTTC
v_gene: TRBV4-3; len: 15; d_gene: TRBD1; abundance: few; j_gene: TRBJ1-5; CDR3aa: CASSLWWQGDQPQHF; CDR3nt: TGCGCCAGCAGCCTGTGGTGGCAGGGGGATCAGCCCCAGCATTTT
v_gene: TRBV2; len: 16; d_gene: .; abundance: .; j_gene: TRBJ2-3; CDR3aa: CASSGKGGLRTDTQYF; CDR3nt: TGTGCCAGCAGTGGAAAAGGAGGGCTCCGCACAGATACGCAGTATTTT
v_gene: TRBV7-2; len: 15; d_gene: TRBD1; abundance: few; j_gene: TRBJ2-2; CDR3aa: CASSTQGGNTGELFF; CDR3nt: TGTGCCAGCAGCACACAGGGGGGAAACACCGGGGAGCTGTTTTTT
v_gene: TRBV5-1; len: 12; d_gene: .; abundance: many; j_gene: TRBJ2-7; CDR3aa: CASSFTGYEQYF; CDR3nt: TGCGCCAGCAGCTTTACTGGGTACGAGCAGTACTTC
v_gene: TRBV7-2; len: 15; d_gene: .; abundance: .; j_gene: TRBJ2-7; CDR3aa: CASSPTTVSSYEQYF; CDR3nt: TGTGCCAGCAGCCCGACGACGGTGAGCTCCTACGAGCAGTACTTC
v_gene: TRBV20-1; len: 15; d_gene: .; abundance: few; j_gene: TRBJ1-6; CDR3aa: CSARDPDSGNSPLHF; CDR3nt: TGCAGTGCTAGAGACCCTGACTCCGGTAATTCACCCCTCCACTTT
v_gene: TRBV7-9; len: 17; d_gene: TRBD2; abundance: few; j_gene: TRBJ2-7; CDR3aa: CASSLFLAGGRTYEQYF; CDR3nt: TGTGCCAGCAGCTTATTTCTAGCGGGAGGTAGAACCTACGAGCAGTACTTC
v_gene: TRBV5-1; len: 14; d_gene: .; abundance: many; j_gene: TRBJ2-3; CDR3aa: CASSLDRATDTQYF; CDR3nt: TGCGCCAGCAGCTTGGACAGGGCCACAGATACGCAGTATTTT
v_gene: TRBV11-2; len: 14; d_gene: .; abundance: .; j_gene: TRBJ2-2; CDR3aa: CASSLDLGNRELFF; CDR3nt: TGTGCCAGCAGCTTAGATCTGGGGAACAGGGAGCTGTTTTTT
v_gene: TRBV20-1; len: 12; d_gene: TRBD1; abundance: .; j_gene: TRBJ1-2; CDR3aa: CSARDSSYGYTF; CDR3nt: TGCAGTGCCCGGGACAGTAGTTATGGCTACACCTTC
v_gene: TRBV5-5; len: 15; d_gene: .; abundance: .; j_gene: TRBJ2-4; CDR3aa: CASSLGGGGANIQYF; CDR3nt: TGTGCCAGCAGCTTGGGGGGAGGGGGCGCGAACATTCAGTACTTC
v_gene: TRBV29-1; len: 17; d_gene: TRBD2; abundance: few; j_gene: TRBJ2-1; CDR3aa: CSVWGTSGITTNGEQFF; CDR3nt: TGCAGCGTTTGGGGGACTAGCGGGATAACCACCAACGGGGAGCAGTTCTTC
v_gene: TRBV20-1; len: 14; d_gene: .; abundance: many; j_gene: TRBJ1-5; CDR3aa: CSARGGNSNQPQHF; CDR3nt: TGCAGTGCTAGGGGGGGGAATAGCAATCAGCCCCAGCATTTT
v_gene: TRBV29-1; len: 12; d_gene: .; abundance: .; j_gene: TRBJ2-5; CDR3aa: CSALDSPKTQYF; CDR3nt: TGCAGCGCCCTGGACAGTCCCAAGACCCAGTACTTC
v_gene: TRBV11-1; len: 15; d_gene: TRBD2; abundance: few; j_gene: TRBJ2-3; CDR3aa: CASSSSGRAGDTQYF; CDR3nt: TGTGCCAGCAGCAGTAGCGGGAGGGCCGGGGATACGCAGTATTTT
v_gene: TRBV24-1; len: 14; d_gene: .; abundance: few; j_gene: TRBJ2-1; CDR3aa: CATSETGSYNEQFF; CDR3nt: TGTGCCACCAGTGAGACAGGATCCTACAATGAGCAGTTCTTC
v_gene: TRBV10-3; len: 14; d_gene: .; abundance: few; j_gene: TRBJ1-2; CDR3aa: CAISDSPWGSGYTF; CDR3nt: TGTGCCATCAGTGATAGTCCCTGGGGCAGTGGCTACACCTTC
v_gene: TRBV29-1; len: 15; d_gene: .; abundance: few; j_gene: TRBJ2-7; CDR3aa: CSVGIRRLVSYEQYF; CDR3nt: TGCAGCGTTGGAATTAGGAGACTTGTCTCCTACGAGCAGTACTTC
v_gene: TRBV27; len: 14; d_gene: TRBD2; abundance: few; j_gene: TRBJ2-7; CDR3aa: CASREWTRAYEQYF; CDR3nt: TGTGCCAGCAGGGAATGGACTAGGGCCTACGAGCAGTACTTC
v_gene: TRBV5-1; len: 15; d_gene: .; abundance: many; j_gene: TRBJ1-2; CDR3aa: CASSRDISTNYGYTF; CDR3nt: TGCGCCAGCAGCCGCGACATTTCCACTAACTATGGCTACACCTTC
v_gene: TRBV11-2; len: 21; d_gene: TRBD2; abundance: few; j_gene: TRBJ2-1; CDR3aa: CASSLLAIALTSGGHHNEQFF; CDR3nt: TGTGCCAGCAGCTTATTAGCTATTGCGTTGACTAGCGGGGGCCACCACAATGAGCAGTTCTTC
v_gene: TRBV7-8; len: 14; d_gene: .; abundance: .; j_gene: TRBJ1-5; CDR3aa: CASSRRHSNQPQHF; CDR3nt: TGTGCCAGCAGCAGACGGCATAGCAATCAGCCCCAGCATTTT